The entry that follows covers one TCR beta chain sequence. These data are taken from a study of T cells in tumors after PD-1 blockade. About the study: Treatment was either pembrolizumab 200 mg every 3 weeks or cemiplimab 350 mg every 2 weeks. A subset received ongoing vismodegib 150 mg daily alongside anti-PD-1 therapy. On average, peripheral blood gave some 120,000 TCR templates and tens of thousands of unique clonotypes.

Germline CDR1 and CDR2: LGHDT and YNNKEL (reference sequence). Deletions cut 2 bases from V and 5 bases from J, with 7 bases between. The CDR3 is 14 residues long. Clones were read by immunoSEQ multiplex PCR, and TCRdb kept only the in-frame ones, dropping some. The sample gives more than 50,000 clones, around 67% of which show up once; 4.7% is in the top ten. Tumor or blood genomic DNA was sequenced, with inputs of roughly 550 ng to 6,500 ng. The specimen comprised PBMCs, sampled after anti-PD-1 treatment. The chain employs TRBV3-1 (or the pseudogene TRBV3-2) and TRBJ1-6; no definite D call. This receptor was identified in a human donor with basal cell carcinoma. This chain's CDR3 is CASSQTQNNSPLHF. The CDR3 coding sequence is TGTGCCAGCAGCCAAACACAGAATAATTCACCCCTCCACTTT.